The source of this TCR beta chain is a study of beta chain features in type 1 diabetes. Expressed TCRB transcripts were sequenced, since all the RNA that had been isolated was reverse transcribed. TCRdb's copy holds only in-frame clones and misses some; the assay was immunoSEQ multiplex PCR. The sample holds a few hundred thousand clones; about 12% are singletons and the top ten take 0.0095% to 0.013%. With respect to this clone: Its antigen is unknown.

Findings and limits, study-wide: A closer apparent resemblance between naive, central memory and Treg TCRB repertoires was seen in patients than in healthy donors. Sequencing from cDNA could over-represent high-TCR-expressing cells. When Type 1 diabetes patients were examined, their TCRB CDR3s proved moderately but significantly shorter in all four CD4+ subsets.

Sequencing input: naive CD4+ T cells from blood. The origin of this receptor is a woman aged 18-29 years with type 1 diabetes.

CDR3 region: CSVGGQEGQPQHF. CDR3 nucleotide sequence: TGCAGCGTTGGAGGACAGGAGGGTCAGCCCCAGCATTTT. This chain joins TRBV29-1 and TRBJ1-5; TRBD1 aligns across 7 bases. V dropped 4 bases and J dropped 6; count of bases not matched to a gene: 6. The CDR3 runs to 13 residues. CDR1 and CDR2 from the germline V gene are SQVTM and ANQGSEA.